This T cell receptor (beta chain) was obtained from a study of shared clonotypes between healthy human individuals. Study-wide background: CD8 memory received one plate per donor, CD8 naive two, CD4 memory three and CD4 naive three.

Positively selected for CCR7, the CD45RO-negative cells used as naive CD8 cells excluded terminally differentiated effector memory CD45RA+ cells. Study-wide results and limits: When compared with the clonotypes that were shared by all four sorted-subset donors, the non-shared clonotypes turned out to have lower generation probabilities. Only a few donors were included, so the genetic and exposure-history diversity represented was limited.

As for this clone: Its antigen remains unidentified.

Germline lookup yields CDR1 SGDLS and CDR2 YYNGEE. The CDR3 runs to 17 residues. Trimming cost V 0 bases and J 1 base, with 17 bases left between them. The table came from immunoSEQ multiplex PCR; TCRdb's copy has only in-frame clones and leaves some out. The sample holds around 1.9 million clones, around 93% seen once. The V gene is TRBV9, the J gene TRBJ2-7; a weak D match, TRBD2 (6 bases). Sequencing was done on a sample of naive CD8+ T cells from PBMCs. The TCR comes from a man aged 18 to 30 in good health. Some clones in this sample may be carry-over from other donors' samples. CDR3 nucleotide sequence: TGTGCCAGCAGCGTAGGTCCCGGGAGAAAAGGGTCCTACGAGCAGTACTTC. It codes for CASSVGPGRKGSYEQYF.